This T cell receptor (beta chain) originates from a study of blood T cell repertoires in COVID-19. Study information: Sites in the United States, Italy and Spain provided acute and convalescent COVID-19 samples.

The V gene end was trimmed by 2 bases and the J gene end by 2 bases; junction bases not matched to a gene: 7. Germline-derived CDR1 and CDR2 are SGHTA and FQGTGA. This CDR3 comprises 17 residues. Only in-frame clones appear in the TCRdb table, and some are missing; sequencing was by immunoSEQ multiplex PCR. The table includes roughly 260,000 clones, roughly 86% detected once. The sample was peripheral blood. The V and J genes are TRBV7-3 and TRBJ2-1; TRBD2 matches at 9 bases. The sequence was obtained from a woman aged 45-65 years with acute or convalescent COVID-19. The CDR3 coding sequence is TGTGCCAGCAGCTTACAGAGGGCGGGAGGGCCCTACAATGAGCAGTTCTTC. The encoded protein is CASSLQRAGGPYNEQFF. Filled out from reference TRBV7-3 and TRBJ2-1, the complete variable domain reads GAGVSQTPSNKVTEKGKYVELRCDPISGHTALYWYRQSLGQGPEFLIYFQGTGAADDSGLPNDRFFAVRPEGSVSTLKIQRTERGDSAVYLCASSLQRAGGPYNEQFFGPGTRLTVL.